The sequence of this T cell receptor (beta chain) was determined in a study of T cells in Graves' hyperthyroidism and ophthalmopathy. Study context: Initial diagnosis, before any treatment, was when peripheral blood was collected.

This clonotype was recorded at least ten times. The antigen is undetermined. The germline V gene has CDR1 MNHEY and CDR2 SVGAGI. Trimming pared 5 bases from V and 3 bases from J, leaving 11 bases between. The CDR3 spans 13 residues. Researchers took RNA transcripts and amplified the TCR beta CDR3 regions from them. HTBI primers were employed in a first-round RT-PCR of the TCR CDR3. In TCRdb, the multiplex PCR reads were re-called with MiXCR into one record per CDR3 protein. The sample has approximately 600,000 distinct CDR3 sequences; approximately 15% are singletons. Study findings and constraints: A model built on 13 V-J features separated ophthalmopathy from stable hyperthyroidism. The blood repertoire included most of the expanded thyroid clonotypes above 0.001.

Exclusion of a patient resulted from uncontrolled infection, other autoimmune disease, pregnancy or lactation. This TCR was sampled from a woman aged 40 to 50 with Graves' ophthalmopathy. V and J are TRBV6-5 and TRBJ2-7; possibly TRBD2 for D (5 bases). Material: blood. CDR3 sequence: CASSNGLSYEQYF. CDR3 sequence (DNA): TGTGCCAGCAGTAACGGACTCAGCTACGAGCAGTACTTC.